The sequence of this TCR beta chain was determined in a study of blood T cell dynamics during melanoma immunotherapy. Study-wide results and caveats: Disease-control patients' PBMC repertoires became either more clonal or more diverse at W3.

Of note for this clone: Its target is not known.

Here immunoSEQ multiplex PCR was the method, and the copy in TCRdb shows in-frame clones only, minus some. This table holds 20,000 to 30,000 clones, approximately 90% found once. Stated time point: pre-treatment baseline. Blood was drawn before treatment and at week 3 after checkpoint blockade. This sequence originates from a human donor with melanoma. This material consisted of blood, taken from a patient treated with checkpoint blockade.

The chain's CDR3 is CAISDRLGALNTEAFF. CDR3 sequence (DNA): TGTGCCATTTCGGACAGGCTAGGGGCCTTGAACACTGAAGCTTTCTTT. The chain combines TRBV15 with TRBJ1-1; 7 bases are shared with TRBD1. Germline lookup yields CDR1 LNHNV and CDR2 YYDKDF (reference sequence). This CDR3 is built from 16 residues. After removal of 10 bases from V and 0 bases from J, the junction contained 14 bases not matched to a gene.